Each of the 27 T cell receptor beta chains below was sequenced from the same sample in a study of blood T cell repertoires in COVID-19. Assay used: immunoSEQ multiplex PCR; TCRdb lists only in-frame clones, some missing. The table records approximately 130,000 clones, 80% to 85% of them present only once. What was sequenced was PBMCs or T cells enriched from blood (not recorded which). The receptors originated from a man aged 25 to 45 who had recovered from COVID-19.

This chain connects TRBV5-1 to TRBJ2-7; 7 positions agree with TRBD1. The CDR3 runs to 15 residues. The germline CDR1 and CDR2 sequences are SGHRS and YFSETQ. Trimming at V came to 4 bases and at J to 0 bases, leaving 7 bases not matched to a gene. The CDR3 nucleotides are TGCGCCAGCAGCCCTGGACAGGCGAGCTCCTACGAGCAGTACTTC. Translation: CASSPGQASSYEQYF.

The V call is TRBV19, the J call TRBJ2-1, with 10 bases identical to TRBD2. The CDR3 runs to 13 residues. The germline gives CDR1 LNHDA, CDR2 SQIVND (reference sequence). CDR3 amino acids: CASGRASYNEQFF. CDR3 nucleotides: TGTGCAAGCGGGAGGGCCTCCTACAATGAGCAGTTCTTC.

The rearrangement uses TRBV11-2 and TRBJ2-7; 7 bases fit TRBD2. J lost 0 bases, V lost 2 bases, and 4 bases had no gene match. The CDR3 covers 15 residues. Germline CDR1 and CDR2: SGHAT and FQNNGV. The CDR3 DNA reads TGTGCCAGCAGCTTATTGGGAGGGGCCTCCTACGAGCAGTACTTC. Its protein product is CASSLLGGASYEQYF.

The chain carries TRBV10-3 and TRBJ1-6; 9 bases are shared with TRBD1. Germline lookup yields CDR1 ENHRY and CDR2 SYGVKD. The CDR3 runs 16 residues. V was clipped by 6 bases and J by 10 bases; unmatched bases: 13. In DNA form, the CDR3 reads TGTGCCATCAGGGCCGGGACAGGGAAGGACGAATCACCCCTCCACTTT. This sequence encodes CAIRAGTGKDESPLHF.

This chain uses TRBV6-4 with TRBJ1-2; D is perhaps TRBD1 (5 bases). Germline-derived CDR1 and CDR2 are MRHNA and SNTAGT. This CDR3 has 12 residues. V dropped 3 bases and J dropped 4 bases, with 6 bases sitting between them. CDR3 in amino acids: CASSEGGYGYTF. Here the CDR3 DNA reads TGTGCCAGCAGTGAGGGGGGCTATGGCTACACCTTC.

The rearrangement joins TRBV19 to TRBJ1-5; maybe TRBD1 (5 bases). CDR1 is LNHDA, CDR2 SQIVND, per germline (reference sequence). V dropped 2 bases and J dropped 4 bases, with 15 bases sitting between them. The CDR3 has 16 residues. As DNA, the CDR3 is TGTGCCAGTAGTATACCCAGGGAGGGAAGGAATCAGCCCCAGCATTTT. Protein: CASSIPREGRNQPQHF.

The genes are TRBV2 and TRBJ2-3; tentatively, D is TRBD2 (5 bases). The length of the CDR3 is 15 residues. V was pared by 6 bases and J by 0 bases, with 13 bases between. The V gene's germline CDR1 is SNHLY and CDR2 FYNNEI. This CDR3 reads CASSLDLSSTDTQYF. The CDR3 coding sequence is TGTGCCAGCAGCCTGGACTTATCTAGCACAGATACGCAGTATTTT.

This chain links TRBV30 with TRBJ2-3; D is possibly TRBD2 (5 bases). V was clipped by 0 bases and J by 4 bases, with 8 bases between them. This CDR3 has 13 amino acids. From germline, CDR1 is GTSNPN and CDR2 SVGIG (reference sequence). CDR3: CAWSVLAPDTQYF. CDR3 bases: TGTGCCTGGAGTGTGCTAGCCCCAGATACGCAGTATTTT. Full variable domain (missing parts from reference TRBV30 and TRBJ2-3): SQTIHQWPATLVQPVGSPLSLECTVEGTSNPNLYWYRQAAGRGLQLLFYSVGIGQISSEVPQNLSASRPQDRQFILSSKKLLLSDSGFYLCAWSVLAPDTQYFGPGTRLTVL.

The table lists this clone with a count of one. CDR3 DNA sequence: TGTGCCAGCAGCTTTACGGGGGGCTTGGCTGAAGCTTTCTTT. Translation gives CASSFTGGLAEAFF. This rearrangement joins TRBV11-2 to TRBJ1-1; maybe TRBD1 (6 bases). There are 14 residues in the CDR3. V gave up 3 bases and J gave up 6 bases, with 14 bases separating them. Germline V gene sequence: CDR1 SGHAT, CDR2 FQNNGV.

This clone was counted between two and nine times. The chain links TRBV4-1 to TRBJ2-7, with TRBD1 matching 9 bases. Germline trimming cut 4 bases from V and 3 bases from J; bases unmatched to any gene: 16. Germline V lookup: CDR1 MGHRA, CDR2 YSYEKL. CDR3 size: 18 residues. The CDR3 is CASSRGLLRGQGNYEQYF. In nucleotides, the CDR3 is TGCGCCAGCAGCCGAGGGCTCCTCCGGGGACAGGGTAACTACGAGCAGTACTTC.

The chain employs TRBV6-2 or TRBV6-3 and TRBJ1-3; D is ambiguous. The CDR3 contains 14 residues. The V end lost 3 bases, the J end lost 4 bases, and 10 bases lay between the germline ends. Germline V gene lookup returns CDR1 MNHEY and CDR2 SVGEGT. CDR3 nucleotides: TGTGCCAGCAGTTATATGAGTCCGGGAAACACCATATATTTT. It specifies CASSYMSPGNTIYF.

V usage is TRBV5-4 and J usage is TRBJ2-5; 8 positions match TRBD2. The CDR3 has 17 residues. V shed 4 bases, J shed 1 base, and the junction held 12 bases outside the gene matches. From germline, CDR1 is SGHNT and CDR2 YYREEE (reference sequence). The CDR3 nucleotides are TGTGCCAGCAGCCCCCTAGCGGGCTCTCGAGGCCAAGAGACCCAGTACTTC. This codes for CASSPLAGSRGQETQYF.

The table lists this clone with many counts. The chain joins TRBV2 to TRBJ1-2, with D possibly TRBD1 on 6 matching bases. The ends were cut back, 7 bases at V and 6 bases at J, with 15 bases in the middle. Germline V CDR1 and CDR2: SNHLY, FYNNEI. The CDR3 covers 13 residues. The CDR3 DNA follows: TGTGCCAGCACTTTAAGGACAGCGGATGGCTACACCTTC. This translates into CASTLRTADGYTF.

This chain connects TRBV10-3 to TRBJ2-1; D might be TRBD1 (6 bases). CDR3 size: 12 residues. Germline V CDR1 and CDR2: ENHRY, SYGVKD. Trimming left V 10 bases short and J 5 bases short, with 12 bases between. For the CDR3, the DNA is TGTGCCACAGGGGTGTCCGACAATGAGCAGTTCTTC. Translated, it gives CATGVSDNEQFF.

This clone was picked up a small number of times. The J gene is TRBJ1-2, the V gene TRBV7-2; D is undetermined. Germline assignment: CDR1 SGHTA and CDR2 FQGNSA. This CDR3 comprises 14 residues. V gave up 1 base and J gave up 4 bases, with 10 bases separating them. CDR3 in DNA: TGTGCCAGCAGCTTAGGGGTGAGGTCCTATGGCTACACCTTC. Encoded protein: CASSLGVRSYGYTF.

This chain joins TRBV7-9 and TRBJ2-7; TRBD1 aligns across 7 bases. V lost 1 base to trimming and J lost 5 bases; unmatched junction nucleotides: 11. The CDR3 is 16 amino acids. Germline-derived CDR1 and CDR2 are SEHNR and FQNEAQ (reference sequence). The CDR3 DNA follows: TGTGCCAGCAGCTTAGAAGAGGGGGCAGCCCCCCACGAGCAGTACTTC. Protein product: CASSLEEGAAPHEQYF.

The gene calls are TRBV7-9 and TRBJ1-2; a possible D gene is TRBD1 (5 bases). Looked up from germline, CDR1 is SEHNR and CDR2 is FQNEAQ (reference sequence). The V end was cut by 5 bases, the J end by 8 bases, with 18 bases between. The CDR3 sequence is 14 residues long. The CDR3 DNA is TGTGCCAGCAGCCCCATTCAGTCGAACAGGGGCTACACCTTC. Amino acids: CASSPIQSNRGYTF.

The V call is TRBV4-1, the J call TRBJ1-1; possibly TRBD1 for D (6 bases). This CDR3 is built from 14 residues. Germline lookup yields CDR1 MGHRA and CDR2 YSYEKL. The V end was cut by 2 bases, the J end by 8 bases, with 15 bases between. The CDR3 DNA follows: TGCGCCAGCAGCCAATGGGGGGGGCGAGCGGAAGCTTTCTTT. Translation: CASSQWGGRAEAFF.

Comment on this clone: Other DNA sequences in the same sample also yield this CDR3. This rearrangement joins TRBV27 to TRBJ2-2, with D perhaps TRBD1 (5 bases). This CDR3 is built from 15 residues. CDR1 is MNHEY, CDR2 SMNVEV, per germline (reference sequence). Trimming stripped 3 bases from V and 2 bases from J, with 10 bases between. CDR3 DNA sequence: TGTGCCAGCAGTTTGGGTCAGGGAAACACCGGGGAGCTGTTTTTT. Its translation: CASSLGQGNTGELFF.

V is TRBV6-5 and J is TRBJ1-1; TRBD1 is a possible D gene (5 bases). The CDR3 spans 14 residues. V lost 5 bases and J 0 bases, leaving 10 bases between the germline ends. The germline V gene encodes CDR1 MNHEY and CDR2 SVGAGI. The CDR3 bases are TGTGCCAGCAGTAGGGGCAGCCTGAACACTGAAGCTTTCTTT. Residues: CASSRGSLNTEAFF.

This clone was found a few times. The rearrangement uses TRBV5-4 and TRBJ2-5, with a possible D match to TRBD2 (5 bases). There are 13 residues in the CDR3. From germline, CDR1 is SGHNT and CDR2 YYREEE (reference sequence). The V end was cut by 2 bases, the J end by 3 bases, with 8 bases between. The CDR3 DNA sequence: TGTGCCAGCAGCTTTCCGAGGGAAGAGACCCAGTACTTC. This encodes CASSFPREETQYF.

This chain joins TRBV6-5 and TRBJ2-2; D is possibly TRBD2 (6 bases). Germline CDR1 and CDR2: MNHEY and SVGAGI. The germline V and J ends were trimmed by 9 bases and 7 bases, with 12 bases remaining between them. This CDR3 region has 12 residues. CDR3 protein: CASRENGGELFF. In DNA, the CDR3 is TGTGCCAGTCGGGAGAACGGCGGGGAGCTGTTTTTT.

In the case of this clone: This sample includes further DNA sequences coding for the same CDR3. The chain combines TRBV3-1 (or the pseudogene TRBV3-2) with TRBJ1-1, with no clear D. This CDR3 has 13 amino acids. Germline loops: CDR1 LGHDT, CDR2 YNNKEL (reference sequence). Trimming removed 4 bases from V and 1 base from J, with 7 bases in between. The CDR3 reads CASSPRGNTEAFF. DNA of the CDR3: TGTGCCAGCAGCCCCCGGGGGAACACTGAAGCTTTCTTT.

The chain links TRBV3-1 (or the pseudogene TRBV3-2) to TRBJ2-7; 10 bases fit TRBD1. Germline trimming cut 4 bases from V and 6 bases from J; bases unmatched to any gene: 6. Germline V lookup: CDR1 LGHDT, CDR2 YNNKEL (reference sequence). The CDR3 has 14 residues. CDR3 sequence (DNA): TGTGCCAGCAGCCGGACAGGGGGGATTGGCGAGCAGTACTTC. Its protein is CASSRTGGIGEQYF.

The V gene is TRBV6-2 or TRBV6-3, the J gene TRBJ2-5, with 11 positions matching TRBD2. In germline, CDR1 is MNHEY, CDR2 SVGEGT. This CDR3 is built from 17 residues. Germline trimming cut 0 bases from V and 2 bases from J; bases unmatched to any gene: 5. The CDR3 DNA reads TGTGCCAGCAGTTACTCGATTACTAGCGGGAGACAAGAGACCCAGTACTTC. This sequence encodes CASSYSITSGRQETQYF.

The chain couples TRBV2 to TRBJ2-3; no firm D call. The CDR3 totals 12 residues. From germline, CDR1 is SNHLY and CDR2 FYNNEI. The V gene lost 8 bases and the J gene lost 0 bases, with 6 bases spanning the gap. The CDR3 coding sequence is TGTGCCAGCTCCACTAGCACAGATACGCAGTATTTT. Protein: CASSTSTDTQYF.

The chain carries TRBV19 and TRBJ2-5; tentatively, D is TRBD1 (6 bases). Trimming pared 2 bases from V and 2 bases from J, leaving 12 bases between. The CDR3 loop spans 15 amino acids. The germline V gene encodes CDR1 LNHDA and CDR2 SQIVND (reference sequence). The CDR3 spells CASSIWGPGQETQYF. Written as DNA, the CDR3 is TGTGCCAGTAGTATATGGGGGCCGGGGCAAGAGACCCAGTACTTC.